This TCR beta chain comes out of a study of cytomegalovirus exposure and HLA in healthy donors. The PCR was carried out with 60 Vbeta primers and 13 Jbeta primers. Some clones are missing from TCRdb's copy, which holds only in-frame ones; the method was immunoSEQ multiplex PCR. This sample has about 210,000 clones, with over 70% found just once. This CDR3 spans 14 amino acids. Germline V gene sequence: CDR1 MNHEY, CDR2 SVGAGI. V lost 2 bases to trimming and J lost 5 bases; unmatched junction nucleotides: 5. This clonotype was sampled from a man between 35 and 55 years old in good health and CMV-seropositive. The chain employs TRBV6-5 and TRBJ1-1; 7 bases match TRBD1. Material: PBMCs. The CDR3 region is CASSYGQGETEAFF. The CDR3 DNA follows: TGTGCCAGCAGTTACGGGCAGGGGGAGACTGAAGCTTTCTTT.